The rows below give T cell receptor beta chains drawn from one sample of a study of early T cells in non-severe SARS-CoV-2 infection. MiXCR was run by TCRdb on the 5' RACE reads, yielding one entry per CDR3 protein. The table shows about 23,000 distinct CDR3 sequences, with about 5% occurring only once. The specimen was whole blood. The receptors shown here come from an adult who was a healthcare worker with PCR-confirmed SARS-CoV-2 infection or an uninfected control (not recorded which). Each CDR3 is given with its conserved first and last residue.

CASSLDWAGAETQYF	TRBJ2-5	TRBV11-2
CASSPLAGHTDTQYF	TRBJ2-3	TRBV7-6
CASSQEQGTQETQYF	TRBJ2-5	TRBV4-3
CASSKQETQYF	TRBJ2-5	TRBV2
CASSPTWTGVVGYNEQFF	TRBJ2-1	TRBV19
CASSLRETQYF	TRBJ2-5	TRBV11-2
CSAYNRQGLISNQPQHF	TRBJ1-5	TRBV20-1
CASNPLRTNTEAFF	TRBJ1-1	TRBV6-5
CASSSPAGQGVGDTQYF	TRBJ2-3	TRBV19
CASSLVVNYGYTF	TRBJ1-2	TRBV11-2
CSASRQGGTEAFF	TRBJ1-1	TRBV20-1
CASSPRTGEGYF	TRBJ2-5	TRBV7-2
CASSLETGRGVNTEAFF	TRBJ1-1	TRBV7-6
CASSFGQGPYEQYF	TRBJ2-7	TRBV6-2/TRBV6-3
CSALGLAGTDTQYF	TRBJ2-3	TRBV20-1
CASSLGTGEAFF	TRBJ1-1	TRBV5-4
CASSLEGEVDTQYF	TRBJ2-3	TRBV5-1
CSARDPSGGQETQYF	TRBJ2-5	TRBV20-1
CASSLDTQAEFF	TRBJ2-1	TRBV12-3/TRBV12-4
CASSLRQGPYEQYF	TRBJ2-7	TRBV27
CASRTTEGGYTF	TRBJ1-2	TRBV5-4
CASSAKLAGMGEQYF	TRBJ2-7	TRBV7-2
CASSQVLAGGFTSTDTQYF	TRBJ2-3	TRBV4-1
CASTLIPGSYEQYF	TRBJ2-7	TRBV27
CASSLLWTPTDTQYF	TRBJ2-3	TRBV7-2
CSAQRVQETQYF	TRBJ2-5	TRBV29-1
CASSSGQTGVLTF	TRBJ2-6	TRBV7-8
CASTAVSYEQYF	TRBJ2-7	TRBV2
CASSLATAGVTYEQYF	TRBJ2-7	TRBV11-2
CASSLGQGYGYTF	TRBJ1-2	TRBV28